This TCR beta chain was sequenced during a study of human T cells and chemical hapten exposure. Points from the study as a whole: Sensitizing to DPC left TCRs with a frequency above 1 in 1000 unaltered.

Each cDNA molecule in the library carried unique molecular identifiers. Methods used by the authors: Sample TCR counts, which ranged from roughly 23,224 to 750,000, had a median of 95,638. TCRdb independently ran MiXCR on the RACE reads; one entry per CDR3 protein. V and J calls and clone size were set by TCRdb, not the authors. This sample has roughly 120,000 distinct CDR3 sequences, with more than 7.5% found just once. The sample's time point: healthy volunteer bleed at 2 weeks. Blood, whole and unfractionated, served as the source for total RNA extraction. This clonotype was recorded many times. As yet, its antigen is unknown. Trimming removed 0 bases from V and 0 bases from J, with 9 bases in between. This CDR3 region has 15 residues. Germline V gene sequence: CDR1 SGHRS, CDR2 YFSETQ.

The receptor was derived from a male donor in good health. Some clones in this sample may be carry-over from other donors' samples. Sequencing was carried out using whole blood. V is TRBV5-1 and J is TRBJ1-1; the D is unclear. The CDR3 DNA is TGCGCCAGCAGCTTGGAACAAGCCATGAACACTGAAGCTTTCTTT. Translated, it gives CASSLEQAMNTEAFF.